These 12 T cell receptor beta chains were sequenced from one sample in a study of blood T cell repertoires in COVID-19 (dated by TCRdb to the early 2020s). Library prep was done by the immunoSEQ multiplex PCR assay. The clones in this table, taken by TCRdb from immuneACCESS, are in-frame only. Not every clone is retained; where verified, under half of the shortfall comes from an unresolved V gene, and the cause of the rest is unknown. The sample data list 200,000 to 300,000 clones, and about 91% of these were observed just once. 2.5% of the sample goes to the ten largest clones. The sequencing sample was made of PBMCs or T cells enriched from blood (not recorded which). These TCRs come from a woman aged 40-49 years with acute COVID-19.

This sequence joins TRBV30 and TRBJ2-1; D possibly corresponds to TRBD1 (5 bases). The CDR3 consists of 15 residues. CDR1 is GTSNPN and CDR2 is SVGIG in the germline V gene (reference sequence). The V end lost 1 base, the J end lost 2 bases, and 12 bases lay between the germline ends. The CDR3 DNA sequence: TGTGCCTGGAGTGACCAGGGTAGGACCTACAATGAGCAGTTCTTC. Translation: CAWSDQGRTYNEQFF.

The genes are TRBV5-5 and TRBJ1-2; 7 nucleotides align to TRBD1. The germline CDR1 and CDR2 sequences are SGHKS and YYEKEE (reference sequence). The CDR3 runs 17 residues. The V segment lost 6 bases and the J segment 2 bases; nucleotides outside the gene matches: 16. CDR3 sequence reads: CASNPDPGGLNNYGYTF. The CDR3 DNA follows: TGTGCCAGCAACCCCGACCCAGGGGGACTTAACAACTATGGCTACACCTTC.

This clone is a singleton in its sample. The DNA of the CDR3 is TGCGCCAGCAGCCAAGGACAGGGTCGTCAGCCCCAGCATTTT. Amino acids: CASSQGQGRQPQHF. V gene TRBV4-3 combines with J gene TRBJ1-5, with TRBD1 matching over 7 bases. Germline trimming cut 1 base from V and 6 bases from J; bases unmatched to any gene: 3. The germline CDR1 and CDR2 sequences are LGHNA and YSLEER. CDR3 size: 14 residues.

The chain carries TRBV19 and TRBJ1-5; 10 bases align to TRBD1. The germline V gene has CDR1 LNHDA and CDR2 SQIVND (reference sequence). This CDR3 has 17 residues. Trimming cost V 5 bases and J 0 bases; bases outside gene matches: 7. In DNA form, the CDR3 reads TGTGCCAGTAGTGGGGGACAGGGGCGAAATAGCAATCAGCCCCAGCATTTT. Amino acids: CASSGGQGRNSNQPQHF.

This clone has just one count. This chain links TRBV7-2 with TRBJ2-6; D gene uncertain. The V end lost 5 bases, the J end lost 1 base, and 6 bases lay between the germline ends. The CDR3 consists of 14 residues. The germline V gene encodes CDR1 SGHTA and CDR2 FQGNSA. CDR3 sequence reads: CASSHSSGANVLTF. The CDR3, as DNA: TGTGCCAGCAGCCATTCATCTGGGGCCAACGTCCTGACTTTC.

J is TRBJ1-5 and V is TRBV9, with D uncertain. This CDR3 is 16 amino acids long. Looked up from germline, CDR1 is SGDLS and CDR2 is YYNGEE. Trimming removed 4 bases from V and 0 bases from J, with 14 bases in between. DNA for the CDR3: TGTGCCAGCAGCCCCTCCAGGCCTTATAGCAATCAGCCCCAGCATTTT. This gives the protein CASSPSRPYSNQPQHF.

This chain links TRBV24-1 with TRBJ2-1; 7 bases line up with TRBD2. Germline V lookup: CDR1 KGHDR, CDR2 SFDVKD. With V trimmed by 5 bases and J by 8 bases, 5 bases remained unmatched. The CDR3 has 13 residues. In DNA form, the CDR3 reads TGTGCCACCAGTGCGGATGGGAGGGATGAGCAGTTCTTC. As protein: CATSADGRDEQFF.

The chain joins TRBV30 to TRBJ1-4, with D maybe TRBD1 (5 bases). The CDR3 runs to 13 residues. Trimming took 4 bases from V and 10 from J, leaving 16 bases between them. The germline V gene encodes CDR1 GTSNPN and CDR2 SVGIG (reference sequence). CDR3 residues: CAWTPEQGTKLFF. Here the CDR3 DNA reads TGTGCCTGGACTCCAGAGCAGGGAACAAAACTGTTTTTT.

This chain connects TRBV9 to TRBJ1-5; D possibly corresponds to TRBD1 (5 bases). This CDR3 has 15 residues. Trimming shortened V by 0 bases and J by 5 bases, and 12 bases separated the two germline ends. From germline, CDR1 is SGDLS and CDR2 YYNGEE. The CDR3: CASSVGPGLHQPQHF. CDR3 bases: TGTGCCAGCAGCGTAGGGCCAGGGTTGCATCAGCCCCAGCATTTT.

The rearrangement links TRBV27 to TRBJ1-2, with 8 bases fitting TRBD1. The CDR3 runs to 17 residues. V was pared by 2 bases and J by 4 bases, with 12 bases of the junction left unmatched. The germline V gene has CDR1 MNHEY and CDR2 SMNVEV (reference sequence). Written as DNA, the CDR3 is TGTGCCAGCAGTTTAATACCACCCGGACAGGGTCTCTATGGCTACACCTTC. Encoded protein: CASSLIPPGQGLYGYTF.

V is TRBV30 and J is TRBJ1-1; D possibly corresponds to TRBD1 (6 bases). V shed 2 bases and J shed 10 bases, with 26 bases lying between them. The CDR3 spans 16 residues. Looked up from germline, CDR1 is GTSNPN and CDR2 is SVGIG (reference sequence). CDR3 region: CAWSRSGQSGLRGAFF. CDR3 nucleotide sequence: TGTGCCTGGAGTCGCAGCGGACAGAGCGGTCTGCGCGGAGCTTTCTTT.

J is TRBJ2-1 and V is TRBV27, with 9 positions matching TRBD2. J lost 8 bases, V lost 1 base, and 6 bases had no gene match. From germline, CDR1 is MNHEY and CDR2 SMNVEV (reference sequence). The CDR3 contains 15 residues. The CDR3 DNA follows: TGTGCCAGCAGTTTATGGATAGCGGGGGTGGATGAGCAGTTCTTC. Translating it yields CASSLWIAGVDEQFF.